This note documents a single T cell receptor (beta chain) sequence. As yet, its antigen is unknown. The data stem from a study of T cell responses to AZD1222 COVID-19 vaccine. Study findings and constraints: Clonal diversity was possibly underestimated, and white British individuals and females predominated among donors. It was only six AZD1222 recipients who were seropositive at baseline.

The J segment lost 1 base and the V segment lost 0 bases, leaving 8 bases of the junction unmatched. Germline V CDR1 and CDR2: SGDLS, YYNGEE. The length of the CDR3 is 18 residues. The protocol was immunoSEQ multiplex PCR, while the TCRdb copy is restricted to in-frame clones and leaves out a portion. The table has 120,000 to 150,000 clones, approximately 90% seen once. The starting material was peripheral blood, obtained on day 0 of AZD1222 vaccination. The chain is built from TRBV9 and TRBJ2-3, with 10 nucleotides matching TRBD2. The source of this sequence is an adult in good health. The CDR3 nucleotides are TGTGCCAGCAGCGTAGCCCCTCATGGGACTAGCGGCACAGATACGCAGTATTTT. This translates into CASSVAPHGTSGTDTQYF.